Sequencing of this T cell receptor beta chain was carried out in a study of control samples from healthy donors and cancer patients. The V gene lost 4 bases and the J gene lost 6 bases, with 14 bases spanning the gap. The germline V gene has CDR1 LGHNA and CDR2 YNFKEQ. CDR3 size: 14 residues. The method was immunoSEQ multiplex PCR; TCRdb's version includes in-frame clones alone and lacks a portion of them. The table shows around 140,000 clones, with approximately 93% occurring only once. The sample taken for sequencing was blood. The source of this sequence is a young man in good health. The chain joins TRBV4-2 to TRBJ2-3; tentatively, D is TRBD2 (6 bases). This CDR3 is CASSLLRDLDTQYF. The CDR3 DNA is TGTGCCAGCAGCCTTTTGCGGGACCTGGATACGCAGTATTTT.